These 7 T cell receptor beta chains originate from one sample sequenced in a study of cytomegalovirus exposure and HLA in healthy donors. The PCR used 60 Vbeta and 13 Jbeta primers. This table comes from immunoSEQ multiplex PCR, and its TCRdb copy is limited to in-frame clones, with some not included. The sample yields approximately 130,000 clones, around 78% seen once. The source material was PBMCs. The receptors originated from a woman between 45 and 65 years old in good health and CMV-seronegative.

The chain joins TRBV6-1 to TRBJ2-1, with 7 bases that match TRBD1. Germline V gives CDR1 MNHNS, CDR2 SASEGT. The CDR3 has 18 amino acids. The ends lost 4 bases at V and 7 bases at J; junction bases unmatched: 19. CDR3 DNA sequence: TGTGCCAGCAGTGGGCCACCGGGGAGATTGGACAGGAGGAATGAGCAGTTCTTC. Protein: CASSGPPGRLDRRNEQFF.

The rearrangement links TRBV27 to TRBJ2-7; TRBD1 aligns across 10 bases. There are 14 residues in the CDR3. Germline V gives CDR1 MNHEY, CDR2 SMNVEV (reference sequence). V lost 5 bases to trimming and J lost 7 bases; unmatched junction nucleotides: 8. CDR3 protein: CASSPGTGVGEQYF. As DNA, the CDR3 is TGTGCCAGCAGTCCAGGGACAGGGGTTGGGGAGCAGTACTTC.

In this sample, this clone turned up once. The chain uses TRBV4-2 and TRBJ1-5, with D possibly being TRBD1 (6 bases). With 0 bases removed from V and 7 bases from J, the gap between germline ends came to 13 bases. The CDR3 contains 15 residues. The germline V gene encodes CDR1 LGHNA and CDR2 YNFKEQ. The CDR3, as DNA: TGTGCCAGCAGCCAAGAAAGCAGGGGTTTACAGCCCCAGCATTTT. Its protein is CASSQESRGLQPQHF.

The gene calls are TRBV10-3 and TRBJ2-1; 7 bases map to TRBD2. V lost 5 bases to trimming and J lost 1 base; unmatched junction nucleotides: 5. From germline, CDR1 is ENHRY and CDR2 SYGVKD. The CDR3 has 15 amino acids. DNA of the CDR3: TGTGCCATCAGTTTTGGGGAGGGATCCTACAATGAGCAGTTCTTC. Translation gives CAISFGEGSYNEQFF.

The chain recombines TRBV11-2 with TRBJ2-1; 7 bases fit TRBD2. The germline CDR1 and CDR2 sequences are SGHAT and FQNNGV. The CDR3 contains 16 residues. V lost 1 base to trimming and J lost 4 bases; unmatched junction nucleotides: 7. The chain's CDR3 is CASSLGASGVYNEQFF. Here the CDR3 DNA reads TGTGCCAGCAGCTTAGGGGCTAGCGGAGTTTACAATGAGCAGTTCTTC.

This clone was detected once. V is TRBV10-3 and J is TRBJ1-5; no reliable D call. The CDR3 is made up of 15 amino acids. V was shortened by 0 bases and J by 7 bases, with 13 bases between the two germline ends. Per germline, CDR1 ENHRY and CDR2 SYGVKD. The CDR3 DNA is TGTGCCATCAGTGAGTCAGCCGGGGTCGGGCAGCCCCAGCATTTT. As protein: CAISESAGVGQPQHF.

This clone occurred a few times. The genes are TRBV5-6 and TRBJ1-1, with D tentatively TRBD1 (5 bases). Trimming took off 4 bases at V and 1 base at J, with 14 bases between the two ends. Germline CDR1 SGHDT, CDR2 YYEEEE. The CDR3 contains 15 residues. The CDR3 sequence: CASSQEGRANTEAFF. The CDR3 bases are TGTGCCAGCAGCCAGGAGGGCAGGGCGAACACTGAAGCTTTCTTT.